The 2 T cell receptor beta chains below were found in one sample sequenced in a study of tumor T cells in aggressive B-cell lymphoma. Method: immunoSEQ multiplex PCR; TCRdb's copy keeps in-frame clones and lacks some. The sample consists of around 1,000 clones, about 97% of them appearing once. The sample was tumor tissue. These receptors were taken from an adult with diffuse large B cell lymphoma.

This chain joins TRBV28 and TRBJ1-1; no clear D gene. The V gene lost 5 bases and the J gene lost 4 bases, with 20 bases spanning the gap. Germline V gene lookup returns CDR1 MDHEN and CDR2 SYDVKM. CDR3 size: 16 residues. CDR3 amino acids: CASSPQLGSVGTEAFF. CDR3 nucleotides: TGTGCCAGCAGTCCCCAACTCGGAAGCGTGGGCACTGAAGCTTTCTTT.

V is TRBV5-1 and J is TRBJ1-2; 9 bases agree with TRBD1. The CDR3 has 16 residues. The V gene end was trimmed by 4 bases and the J gene end by 2 bases; junction bases not matched to a gene: 9. CDR1 and CDR2 from the germline V gene are SGHRS and YFSETQ. The CDR3 spells CASSLEGQGPNYGYTF. The DNA of the CDR3 is TGCGCCAGCAGCCTCGAAGGACAGGGGCCAAACTATGGCTACACCTTC.